Here is one TCR beta chain with its context. Generated by immunoSEQ multiplex PCR, the TCRdb table keeps only in-frame clones and is missing some. This table has a few hundred thousand clones, 65% to 90% appearing once. Unmatched junction bases numbered 9, after V lost 2 bases and J lost 10 bases. The CDR3 has 15 amino acids. Germline values: CDR1 SGHTS, CDR2 YDEGEE. The data are from a study of blood T cell repertoires in COVID-19. Input material: PBMCs or T cells enriched from blood (not recorded which). The chain employs TRBV5-8 and TRBJ2-1, with 10 bases identical to TRBD1. This TCR came from a man younger than 45 who had recovered from COVID-19. DNA for the CDR3: TGTGCCAGCAGCTTCGGGACAGGGGACATGTGGGAGCAGTTCTTC. Its translation is CASSFGTGDMWEQFF.